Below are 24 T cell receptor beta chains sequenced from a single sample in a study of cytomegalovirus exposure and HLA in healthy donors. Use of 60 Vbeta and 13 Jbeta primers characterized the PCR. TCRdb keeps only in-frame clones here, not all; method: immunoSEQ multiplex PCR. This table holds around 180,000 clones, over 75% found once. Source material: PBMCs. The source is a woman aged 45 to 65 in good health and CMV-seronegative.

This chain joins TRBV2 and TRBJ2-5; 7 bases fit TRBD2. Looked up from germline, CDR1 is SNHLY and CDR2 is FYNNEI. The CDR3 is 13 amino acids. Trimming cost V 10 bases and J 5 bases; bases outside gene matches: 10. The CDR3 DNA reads TGTGCCATGGGGGGGAGGGGTCGGGAGACCCAGTACTTC. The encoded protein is CAMGGRGRETQYF.

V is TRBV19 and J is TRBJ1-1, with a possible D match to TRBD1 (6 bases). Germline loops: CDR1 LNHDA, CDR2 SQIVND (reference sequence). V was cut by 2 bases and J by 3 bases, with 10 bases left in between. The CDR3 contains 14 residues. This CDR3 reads CASSISQGYTEAFF. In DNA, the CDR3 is TGTGCCAGTAGTATATCTCAGGGGTACACTGAAGCTTTCTTT.

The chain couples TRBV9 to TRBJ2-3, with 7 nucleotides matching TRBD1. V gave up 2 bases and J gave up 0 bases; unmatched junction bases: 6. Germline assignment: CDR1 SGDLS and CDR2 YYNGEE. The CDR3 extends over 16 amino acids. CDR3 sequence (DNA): TGTGCCAGCAGCGTCAAGGGACAGTCTAGCACAGATACGCAGTATTTT. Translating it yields CASSVKGQSSTDTQYF.

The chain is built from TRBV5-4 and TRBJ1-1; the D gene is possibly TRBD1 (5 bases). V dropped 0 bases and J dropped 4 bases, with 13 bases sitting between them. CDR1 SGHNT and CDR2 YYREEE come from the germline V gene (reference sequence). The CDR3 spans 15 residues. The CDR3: CASSLVGARSTEAFF. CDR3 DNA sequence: TGTGCCAGCAGCTTGGTTGGGGCCCGGAGCACTGAAGCTTTCTTT.

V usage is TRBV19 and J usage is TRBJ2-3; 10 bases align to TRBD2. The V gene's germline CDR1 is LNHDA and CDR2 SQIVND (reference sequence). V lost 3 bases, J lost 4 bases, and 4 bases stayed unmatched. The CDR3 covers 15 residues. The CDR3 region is CASSILAGGPDTQYF. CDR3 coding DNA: TGTGCCAGTAGTATCTTAGCGGGAGGCCCAGATACGCAGTATTTT.

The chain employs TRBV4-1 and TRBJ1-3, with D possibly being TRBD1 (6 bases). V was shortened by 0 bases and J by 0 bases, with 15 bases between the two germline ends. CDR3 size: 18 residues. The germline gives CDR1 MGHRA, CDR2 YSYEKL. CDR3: CASSQEGRGASSGNTIYF. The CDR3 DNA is TGCGCCAGCAGCCAAGAGGGCCGGGGGGCCAGCTCTGGAAACACCATATATTTT.

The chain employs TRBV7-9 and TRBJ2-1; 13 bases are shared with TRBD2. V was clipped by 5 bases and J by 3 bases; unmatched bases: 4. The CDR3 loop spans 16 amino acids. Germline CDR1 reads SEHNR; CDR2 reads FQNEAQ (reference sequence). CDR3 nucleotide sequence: TGTGCCAGCAGCGGGGGACTAGCGGGGAGCTACAATGAGCAGTTCTTC. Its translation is CASSGGLAGSYNEQFF.

CDR3 loop: CASTSPGTYEQYF. CDR3 DNA: TGTGCCAGCACCTCCCCCGGGACTTACGAGCAGTACTTC. The chain is built from TRBV6-6 and TRBJ2-7, with a possible D match to TRBD2 (6 bases). The germline V gene encodes CDR1 MNHNY and CDR2 SVGAGI (reference sequence). V was trimmed by 7 bases and J by 4 bases, leaving 14 bases between them. The CDR3 runs to 13 residues.

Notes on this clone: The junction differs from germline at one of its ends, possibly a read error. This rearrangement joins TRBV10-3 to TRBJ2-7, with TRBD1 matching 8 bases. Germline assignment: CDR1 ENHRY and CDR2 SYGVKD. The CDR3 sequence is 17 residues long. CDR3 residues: CATSESNGRDRFYEQYF. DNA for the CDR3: TGTGCCACCAGTGAGTCGAACGGTCGGGACAGGTTCTACGAGCAGTACTTC.

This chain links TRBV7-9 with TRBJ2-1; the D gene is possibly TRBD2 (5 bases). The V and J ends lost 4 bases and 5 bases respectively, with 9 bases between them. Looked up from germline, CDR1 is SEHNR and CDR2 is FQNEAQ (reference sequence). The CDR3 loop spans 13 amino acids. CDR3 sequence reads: CASSSGLDNEQFF. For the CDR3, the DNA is TGTGCCAGCAGCTCCGGACTGGACAATGAGCAGTTCTTC.

CDR3 sequence: CASSSAGQLDTEAFF. Written as DNA, the CDR3 is TGTGCCAGCAGTTCCGCGGGACAGCTAGACACTGAAGCTTTCTTT. V and J are TRBV27 and TRBJ1-1; 7 nucleotides match TRBD1. The ends lost 4 bases at V and 3 bases at J; junction bases unmatched: 8. CDR1 is MNHEY, CDR2 SMNVEV, per germline (reference sequence). This CDR3 comprises 15 residues.

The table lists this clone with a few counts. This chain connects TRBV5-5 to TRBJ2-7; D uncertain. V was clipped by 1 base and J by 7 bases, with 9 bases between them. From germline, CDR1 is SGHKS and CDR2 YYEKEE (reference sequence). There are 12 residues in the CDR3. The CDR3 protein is CASSLNSWEQYF. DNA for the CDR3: TGTGCCAGCAGCTTGAACAGTTGGGAGCAGTACTTC.

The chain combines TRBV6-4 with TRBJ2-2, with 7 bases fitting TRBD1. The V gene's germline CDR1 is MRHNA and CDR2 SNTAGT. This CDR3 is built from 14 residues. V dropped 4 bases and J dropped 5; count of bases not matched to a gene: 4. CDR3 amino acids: CASSAETGTGELFF. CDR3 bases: TGTGCCAGCAGTGCCGAGACAGGGACCGGGGAGCTGTTTTTT.

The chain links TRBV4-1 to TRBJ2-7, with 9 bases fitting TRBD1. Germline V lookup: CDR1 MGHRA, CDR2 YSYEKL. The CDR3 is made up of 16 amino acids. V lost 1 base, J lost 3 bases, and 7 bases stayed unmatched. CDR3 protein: CASSQVVGTGRYEQYF. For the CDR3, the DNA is TGCGCCAGCAGCCAAGTGGTTGGGACAGGGCGCTACGAGCAGTACTTC.

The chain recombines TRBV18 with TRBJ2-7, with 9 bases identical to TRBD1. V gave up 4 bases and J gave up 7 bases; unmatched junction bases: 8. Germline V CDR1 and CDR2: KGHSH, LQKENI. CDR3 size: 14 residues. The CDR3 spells CASSQTGGAEEQYF. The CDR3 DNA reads TGTGCCAGCTCACAAACAGGGGGCGCGGAAGAGCAGTACTTC.

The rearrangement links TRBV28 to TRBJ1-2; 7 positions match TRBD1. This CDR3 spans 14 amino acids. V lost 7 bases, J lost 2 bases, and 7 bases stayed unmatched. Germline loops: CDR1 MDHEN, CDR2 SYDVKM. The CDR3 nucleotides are TGTGCCAGCATCAGGAGGGACAGAAACTATGGCTACACCTTC. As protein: CASIRRDRNYGYTF.

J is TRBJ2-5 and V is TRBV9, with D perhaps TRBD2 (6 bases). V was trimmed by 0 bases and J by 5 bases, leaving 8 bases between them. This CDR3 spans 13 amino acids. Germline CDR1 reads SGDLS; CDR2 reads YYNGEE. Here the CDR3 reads CASSVAGRETQYF. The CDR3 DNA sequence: TGTGCCAGCAGCGTAGCAGGGAGGGAGACCCAGTACTTC.

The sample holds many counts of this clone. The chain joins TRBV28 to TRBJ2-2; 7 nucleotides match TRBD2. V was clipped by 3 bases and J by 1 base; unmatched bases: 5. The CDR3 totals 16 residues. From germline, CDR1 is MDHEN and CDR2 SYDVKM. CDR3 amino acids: CASSFLVAGNTGELFF. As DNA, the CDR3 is TGTGCCAGCAGTTTTTTAGTAGCGGGGAACACCGGGGAGCTGTTTTTT.

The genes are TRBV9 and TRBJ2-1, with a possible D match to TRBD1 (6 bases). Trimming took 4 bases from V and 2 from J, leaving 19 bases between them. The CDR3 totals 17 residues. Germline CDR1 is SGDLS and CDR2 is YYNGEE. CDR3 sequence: CASSPGPMNRAYNEQFF. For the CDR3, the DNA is TGTGCCAGCAGCCCTGGACCCATGAACAGGGCCTACAATGAGCAGTTCTTC.

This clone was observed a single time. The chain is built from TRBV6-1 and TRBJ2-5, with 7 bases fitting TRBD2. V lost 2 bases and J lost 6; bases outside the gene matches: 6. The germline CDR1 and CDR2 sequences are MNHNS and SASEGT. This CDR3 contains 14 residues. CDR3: CASSEPGLLKTQYF. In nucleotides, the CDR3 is TGTGCCAGCAGTGAACCGGGACTACTAAAGACCCAGTACTTC.

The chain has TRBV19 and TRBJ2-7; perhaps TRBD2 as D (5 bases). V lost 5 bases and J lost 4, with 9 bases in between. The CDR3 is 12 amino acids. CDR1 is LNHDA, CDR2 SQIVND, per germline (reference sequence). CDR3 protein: CASSRTGYEQYF. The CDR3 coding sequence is TGTGCCAGTAGTCGGACGGGGTACGAGCAGTACTTC.

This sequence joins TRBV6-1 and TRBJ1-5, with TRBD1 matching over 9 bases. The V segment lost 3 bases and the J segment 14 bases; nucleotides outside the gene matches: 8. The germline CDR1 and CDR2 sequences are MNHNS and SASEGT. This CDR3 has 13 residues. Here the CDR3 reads CASSEGQGGLEHF. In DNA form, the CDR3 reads TGTGCCAGCAGTGAGGGACAGGGAGGTTTGGAGCATTTT.

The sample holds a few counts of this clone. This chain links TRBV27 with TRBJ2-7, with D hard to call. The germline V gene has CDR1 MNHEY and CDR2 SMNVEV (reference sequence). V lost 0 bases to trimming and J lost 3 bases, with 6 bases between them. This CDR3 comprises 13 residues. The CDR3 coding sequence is TGTGCCAGCAGTTTATCTGGCAGCTACGAGCAGTACTTC. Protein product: CASSLSGSYEQYF.

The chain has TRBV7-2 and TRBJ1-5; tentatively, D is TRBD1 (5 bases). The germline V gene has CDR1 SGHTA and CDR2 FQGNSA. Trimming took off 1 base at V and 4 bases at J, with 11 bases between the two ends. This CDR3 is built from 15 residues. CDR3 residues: CASSLVWQGNQPQHF. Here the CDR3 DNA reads TGTGCCAGCAGCTTAGTTTGGCAGGGTAATCAGCCCCAGCATTTT. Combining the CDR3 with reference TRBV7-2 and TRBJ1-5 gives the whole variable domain GAGVSQSPSNKVTEKGKDVELRCDPISGHTALYWYRQSLGQGLEFLIYFQGNSAPDKSGLPSDRFSAERTGGSVSTLTIQRTQQEDSAVYLCASSLVWQGNQPQHFGDGTRLSIL.